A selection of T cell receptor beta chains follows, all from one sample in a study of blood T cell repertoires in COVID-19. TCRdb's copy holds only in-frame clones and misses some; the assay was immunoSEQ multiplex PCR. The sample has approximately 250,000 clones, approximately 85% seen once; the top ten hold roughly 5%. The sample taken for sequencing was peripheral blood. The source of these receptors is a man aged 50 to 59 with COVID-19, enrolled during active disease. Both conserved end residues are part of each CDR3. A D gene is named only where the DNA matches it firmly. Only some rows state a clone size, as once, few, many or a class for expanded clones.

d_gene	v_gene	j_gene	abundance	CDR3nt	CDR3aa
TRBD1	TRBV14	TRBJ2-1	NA	TGTGCCAGCAGCCAGGGACAGGCGAACAATGAGCAGTTCTTC	CASSQGQANNEQFF
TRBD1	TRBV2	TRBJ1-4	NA	TGTGCCAGCCGGGACAGGGGTAATGAAAAACTGTTTTTT	CASRDRGNEKLFF
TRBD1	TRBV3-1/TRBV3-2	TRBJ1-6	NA	TGTGCCAGCAGCCAACCACAGGGGTACTCACCCCTCCACTTT	CASSQPQGYSPLHF
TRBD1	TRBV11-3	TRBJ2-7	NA	TGTGCCAGCAGCATCGGGACAGGGGGATACGAGCAGTACTTC	CASSIGTGGYEQYF
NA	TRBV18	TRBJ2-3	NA	TGTGCCAGCTCACCCGAGGACCAGGGGCCAGATACGCAGTATTTT	CASSPEDQGPDTQYF
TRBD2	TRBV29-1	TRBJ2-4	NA	TGCAGCGCCGGGGGGTACATTCAGTACTTC	CSAGGYIQYF
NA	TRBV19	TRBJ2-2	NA	TGTGCCAGTAGGTCCGGGACACTAAACACCGGGGAGCTGTTTTTT	CASRSGTLNTGELFF
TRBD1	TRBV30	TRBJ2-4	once	TGTGCCTGGTCGGCCGGGACAGGGGTCGCCAAAAACATTCAGTACTTC	CAWSAGTGVAKNIQYF
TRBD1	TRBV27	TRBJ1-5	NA	TGTGCCAGCAGATTTCAGGGGGCGCTCAATCAGCCCCAGCATTTT	CASRFQGALNQPQHF
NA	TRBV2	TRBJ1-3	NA	TGTGCCAGCGGGGAAGGACTCTCTGGAAACACCATATATTTT	CASGEGLSGNTIYF
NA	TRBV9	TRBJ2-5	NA	TGTGCCAGCAGCGTAGCGCCAGGACAAGAGACCCAGTACTTC	CASSVAPGQETQYF
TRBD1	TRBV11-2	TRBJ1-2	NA	TGTGCCAGCAGCTCGAACAGGGGGCATGGCTACACCTTC	CASSSNRGHGYTF
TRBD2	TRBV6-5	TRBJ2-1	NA	TGTGCCAGCAGTAAAACTAGCGGGGGGCGGATCTTC	CASSKTSGGRIF
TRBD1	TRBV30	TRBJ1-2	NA	TGTGCCTGGAGTGGACAGGGTAACTATGGCTACACCTTC	CAWSGQGNYGYTF
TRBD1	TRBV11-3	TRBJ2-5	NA	TGTGCCAGCAGCTTATCAGGGGGTGAGACCCAGTACTTC	CASSLSGGETQYF
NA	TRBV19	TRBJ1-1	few	TGTGCCAGTAGTATAGGCAGACAGGTGAGGACTGAAGCTTTCTTT	CASSIGRQVRTEAFF
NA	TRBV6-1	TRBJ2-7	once	TGTGCCAGCAGTGGCCGGACAGTGACCTTGAGCTCCTACGAGCAGTACTTC	CASSGRTVTLSSYEQYF